The entry below describes one T cell receptor (beta chain). This CDR3 is built from 14 residues. V shed 9 bases and J 5 bases; nucleotides not matched to a gene: 4. Germline CDR1 reads ENHRY; CDR2 reads SYGVKD. The data were taken from a study of technical replicates of blood from several donors. Some clones are missing from TCRdb's copy, which holds only in-frame ones; the method was immunoSEQ multiplex PCR. The repertoire includes approximately 74,000 clones, 75% to 90% of them detected once, and around 4.6% sits in the top ten. The sample taken for sequencing was PBMCs. The V and J genes are TRBV10-3 and TRBJ1-6; 10 bases are shared with TRBD1. This receptor was taken from a human donor in good health. Some clones in this sample may be carry-over from other donors' samples. The CDR3 nucleotides are TGTGCCATGAGGGGGACAGGGGATAATTCACCCCTCCACTTT. Residues: CAMRGTGDNSPLHF.